A single sample is the source of the 3 T cell receptor beta chains below, sequenced in a study of beta chain features in type 1 diabetes. For these receptors, no antigen is known. Overall study results and limits: For Type 1 diabetes patients, all four CD4+ subsets carried TCRB CDR3s that were moderately but significantly shorter.

What was sequenced were expressed TCRB transcripts, since all of the isolated RNA had been reverse transcribed. Assay used: immunoSEQ multiplex PCR; TCRdb lists only in-frame clones, some missing. The sample contains more than 300,000 clones, about 10% of which appear only once. The sequencing sample was made of central memory CD4+ T cells from blood. The receptors originated from a man aged 25 to 40 with type 1 diabetes.

The genes are TRBV7-2 and TRBJ2-7; tentatively, D is TRBD1 (6 bases). The CDR3 has 15 residues. The germline V and J ends were trimmed by 1 base and 1 base, with 11 bases remaining between them. Germline values: CDR1 SGHTA, CDR2 FQGNSA. The CDR3 DNA is TGTGCCAGCAGCTTAGTCAGGGGCCGGTCCTACGAGCAGTACTTC. Translation: CASSLVRGRSYEQYF.

This clone has a count of ten or more. This chain connects TRBV27 to TRBJ2-7; D is undetermined. Trimming stripped 0 bases from V and 3 bases from J, with 9 bases between. The CDR3 contains 14 residues. Looked up from germline, CDR1 is MNHEY and CDR2 is SMNVEV (reference sequence). The CDR3 here is CASSLSNPGYEQYF. The CDR3 coding sequence is TGTGCCAGCAGTTTATCGAATCCGGGCTACGAGCAGTACTTC.

This rearrangement joins TRBV7-8 to TRBJ2-5; TRBD1 matches at 8 bases. With the DNA end fitting TRBJ2-7 better, the J assignment may be wrong. This CDR3 is 14 amino acids long. Germline CDR1 and CDR2: SGHVS and FQNEAQ. CDR3 sequence reads: CASSLVQGAGEQYF. CDR3 sequence (DNA): TGTGCCAGCAGCTTAGTTCAGGGGGCGGGCGAGCAGTACTTC.